The sample holds one count of the clone carrying this T cell receptor (beta chain). The source of the sample is a study of cytomegalovirus exposure and HLA in healthy donors. The CDR3 loop spans 16 amino acids. The trim removed 4 bases at V and 7 bases at J, leaving 12 bases unmatched. Germline V lookup: CDR1 LNHNV, CDR2 YYDKDF (reference sequence). 60 Vbeta and 13 Jbeta primers were used in PCR. Assay: immunoSEQ multiplex PCR; the TCRdb copy retains only in-frame clones and omits some. In the table there are 150,000 to 200,000 clones, roughly 74% of which are singletons. Sequencing was carried out using PBMCs. This chain uses TRBV15 with TRBJ2-2; 7 positions match TRBD1. The sequence was collected from a middle-aged woman in good health and CMV-seropositive. This CDR3 is CATSTQSTGLGGELFF. The CDR3 DNA reads TGTGCCACCAGCACCCAGTCGACAGGGTTGGGCGGGGAGCTGTTTTTT.